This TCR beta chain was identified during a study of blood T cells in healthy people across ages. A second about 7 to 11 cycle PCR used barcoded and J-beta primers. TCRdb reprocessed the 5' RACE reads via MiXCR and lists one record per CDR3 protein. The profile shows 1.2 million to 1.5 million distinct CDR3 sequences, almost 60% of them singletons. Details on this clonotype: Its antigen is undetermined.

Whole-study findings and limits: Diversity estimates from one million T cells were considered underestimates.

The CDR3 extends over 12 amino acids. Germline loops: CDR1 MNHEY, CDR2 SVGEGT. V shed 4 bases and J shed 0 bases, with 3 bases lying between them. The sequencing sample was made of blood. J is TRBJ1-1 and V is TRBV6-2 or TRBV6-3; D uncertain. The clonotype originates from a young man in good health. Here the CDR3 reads CASSWVNTEAFF. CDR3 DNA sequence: TGTGCCAGCAGTTGGGTGAACACTGAAGCTTTCTTT.